Shown below are 32 T cell receptor beta chains from a single sample sequenced in a study of T cells in Graves' hyperthyroidism and ophthalmopathy (dated by TCRdb to the late 2010s). The library was built by means of multiplex PCR. TCRdb names Illumina HiSeq 2000 as the instrument used. The TCR beta CDR3 regions were amplified from RNA transcripts. The first round of RT-PCR for the TCR CDR3 was performed with the HTBI primer set and the Qiagen OneStep RT-PCR kit. TCRdb reworked the public reads: Q25 trimming with fastp, MiXCR clone assembly, productive beta chains retained. Every distinct CDR3 protein forms one entry, paired with its most common genes and DNA. This sample gives about 59,000 distinct CDR3 sequences in total; approximately 53% of them show up just once. The ten largest make up more than 3% of the sample. The sample comprised blood. The source is a woman aged 60-70 years with Graves' ophthalmopathy.

This clonotype was detected only once. The chain recombines TRBV7-2 with TRBJ2-3; 13 bases match TRBD2. CDR3 length equals 18 residues. Germline CDR1 SGHTA, CDR2 FQGNSA. V was pared by 1 base and J by 5 bases, with 9 bases of the junction left unmatched. In DNA form, the CDR3 reads TGTGCCAGCAGCTTAGTAGGGACTAGCGGGGCCGGGTTAGATACGCAGTATTTT. Its translation: CASSLVGTSGAGLDTQYF.

By share, this clonotype ranks as medium-sized. The chain links TRBV29-1 to TRBJ1-4, with a tentative D call TRBD1 (6 bases). The length of the CDR3 is 13 residues. Germline assignment: CDR1 SQVTM and CDR2 ANQGSEA. Trimming took 7 bases from V and 7 from J, leaving 16 bases between them. The DNA of the CDR3 is TGCAGCGCCTGGGCAGGGGAGAGTGAAAAACTGTTTTTT. Protein product: CSAWAGESEKLFF.

This clonotype was seen repeatedly, ten times or more. The rearrangement uses TRBV4-3 and TRBJ1-3; D gene ambiguous. The V end lost 0 bases, the J end lost 0 bases, and 12 bases lay between the germline ends. CDR1 and CDR2 from the germline V gene are LGHNA and YSLEER. The CDR3 contains 17 residues. Here the CDR3 DNA reads TGCGCCAGCAGCCAAGAAGTCGAGGTTATCTCTGGAAACACCATATATTTT. Translating it yields CASSQEVEVISGNTIYF.

This clonotype was counted ten times or more. This rearrangement joins TRBV12-3 or TRBV12-4 to TRBJ2-5; D not resolved. V lost 3 bases to trimming and J lost 3 bases, with 2 bases between them. The CDR3 is 11 residues long. Written as DNA, the CDR3 is TGTGCCAGCAGTTTTGAAGAGACCCAGTACTTC. Its protein product is CASSFEETQYF.

The chain joins TRBV18 to TRBJ2-2; unclear D gene. The CDR3 loop spans 15 amino acids. CDR1 is KGHSH, CDR2 LQKENI, per germline. Deletions cut 1 base from V and 3 bases from J, with 9 bases between. The CDR3 DNA sequence: TGTGCCAGCTCACCACGGACCCTATACACCGGGGAGCTGTTTTTT. Encoded protein: CASSPRTLYTGELFF.

This clonotype was seen more than once but under ten times. This chain links TRBV18 with TRBJ1-1; D is unclear. V was clipped by 1 base and J by 1 base, with 13 bases between them. This CDR3 is 16 amino acids long. Germline V gene sequence: CDR1 KGHSH, CDR2 LQKENI. CDR3 sequence reads: CASSPRTKGSNTEAFF. The DNA for the CDR3 is TGTGCCAGCTCACCACGTACGAAAGGGTCGAACACTGAAGCTTTCTTT.

The rearrangement uses TRBV15 and TRBJ2-7; TRBD1 matches 9 bases. Germline CDR1 is LNHNV and CDR2 is YYDKDF (reference sequence). This CDR3 is built from 14 residues. V shed 4 bases, J shed 6 bases, and the junction held 7 bases outside the gene matches. CDR3 sequence: CATSISGTGFEQYF. CDR3 coding DNA: TGTGCCACCAGCATATCCGGGACAGGGTTCGAGCAGTACTTC.

The chain recombines TRBV7-2 with TRBJ2-1; TRBD1 or TRBD2 may be the D gene (6 bases each). The CDR3 runs to 16 residues. Trimming left V 1 base short and J 6 bases short, with 16 bases between. Germline CDR1 SGHTA, CDR2 FQGNSA. This CDR3 is CASSLVGRGLGNEQFF. The CDR3 DNA reads as TGTGCCAGCAGCTTAGTCGGTCGGGGGCTGGGCAATGAGCAGTTCTTC. Full variable domain (outside the CDR3, taken from reference TRBV7-2 and TRBJ2-1): GAGVSQSPSNKVTEKGKDVELRCDPISGHTALYWYRQSLGQGLEFLIYFQGNSAPDKSGLPSDRFSAERTGGSVSTLTIQRTQQEDSAVYLCASSLVGRGLGNEQFFGPGTRLTVL.

This clonotype was observed many times. The rearrangement links TRBV11-2 to TRBJ2-1; a weak D match, TRBD2 (5 bases). Germline V gives CDR1 SGHAT, CDR2 FQNNGV. V lost 5 bases to trimming and J lost 0 bases, with 11 bases between them. There are 15 residues in the CDR3. CDR3 sequence: CASSPLRGSYNEQFF. The CDR3 DNA is TGTGCCAGCAGCCCCCTTCGGGGCTCCTACAATGAGCAGTTCTTC.

As regards this clonotype: Compared with germline, one end of the junction differs, possibly owing to a read error. The chain has TRBV12-3 or TRBV12-4 and TRBJ2-2, with D tentatively TRBD2 (6 bases). The CDR3 sequence is 10 residues long. CDR3 sequence reads: CASSHGGLFF. The CDR3 DNA reads TGTGCCAGCTCCCACGGGGGGCTGTTTTTT.

This clonotype occurred many times. The rearrangement links TRBV12-3 or TRBV12-4 to TRBJ2-5, with 15 positions matching TRBD2. The length of the CDR3 is 16 residues. Trimming cost V 5 bases and J 7 bases; bases outside gene matches: 8. The CDR3 here is CASSRWTSGGDLTQYF. DNA for the CDR3: TGTGCCAGCAGTCGCTGGACTAGCGGGGGGGATCTGACCCAGTACTTC.

This chain links TRBV29-1 with TRBJ2-1, with 7 bases aligning to TRBD2. The trim removed 3 bases at V and 0 bases at J, leaving 5 bases unmatched. Germline-derived CDR1 and CDR2 are SQVTM and ANQGSEA. This CDR3 comprises 15 residues. CDR3 nucleotide sequence: TGCAGCGTTGATGACGGGGGGAACTCCTACAATGAGCAGTTCTTC. Protein product: CSVDDGGNSYNEQFF.

At least ten counts were recorded for this clonotype. DNA for the CDR3: TGTGCCAGCACCGTAGGGGTCAGCAAACCCTGGGGCAATGAGCAGTTCTTC. Translated, it gives CASTVGVSKPWGNEQFF. V and J are TRBV19 and TRBJ2-1; D perhaps matches TRBD1 (5 bases). Looked up from germline, CDR1 is LNHDA and CDR2 is SQIVND (reference sequence). This CDR3 comprises 17 residues. Trimming removed 9 bases at V and 6 bases at J, with 27 bases between.

The chain employs TRBV5-1 and TRBJ2-6, with D hard to call. Trimming removed 0 bases at V and 2 bases at J, with 3 bases between. This CDR3 region has 14 residues. Germline CDR1 SGHRS, CDR2 YFSETQ. CDR3 protein: CASSLGTGANVLTF. The CDR3 DNA is TGCGCCAGCAGCTTGGGGACTGGGGCCAACGTCCTGACTTTC.

Notes on this clonotype: The conserved phenylalanine or tryptophan is not found at the CDR3 terminus, so this likely reflects a read error. The rearrangement uses TRBV12-3 or TRBV12-4 and TRBJ2-5; D gene ambiguous. Trimming took 5 bases from V and 9 from J, leaving 19 bases between them. This CDR3 region has 14 residues. CDR3 loop: CASSTQVSNQPQYL. CDR3 sequence (DNA): TGTGCCAGCAGTACTCAGGTTAGCAATCAGCCCCAGTACCTC.

Many counts were recorded for this clonotype. This rearrangement joins TRBV7-8 to TRBJ1-5; D remains ambiguous. V gave up 5 bases and J gave up 2 bases, with 10 bases separating them. Germline V gene lookup returns CDR1 SGHVS and CDR2 FQNEAQ. The CDR3 has 14 amino acids. CDR3 sequence (DNA): TGTGCCAGCAGCCACAGCCCGGGCAATCAGCCCCAGCATTTT. Its protein is CASSHSPGNQPQHF.

A remark on this clonotype: A much larger clone differs by one base, so this may be a read error. The V and J genes are TRBV18 and TRBJ2-7; D unresolved. The length of the CDR3 is 14 residues. Germline V gene sequence: CDR1 KGHSH, CDR2 LQKENI. The CDR3 DNA reads TGTGCCTGCTCACCTCGGAATTCGGACTACGAGCAGTACTTC. It is translated as CACSPRNSDYEQYF.

This chain connects TRBV20-1 to TRBJ2-3; possibly TRBD2 for D (6 bases). CDR3 length equals 14 residues. Germline CDR1 reads DFQATT; CDR2 reads SNEGSKA (reference sequence). With 5 bases removed from V and 1 base from J, the gap between germline ends came to 13 bases. The CDR3, as DNA: TGCAGTGCTTATACCGGGGGACGCACAGATACGCAGTATTTT. Its protein product is CSAYTGGRTDTQYF.

V is TRBV10-3 and J is TRBJ1-5, with D unclear. Germline V CDR1 and CDR2: ENHRY, SYGVKD. This CDR3 contains 16 residues. Deletions cut 4 bases from V and 0 bases from J, with 13 bases between. CDR3 sequence: CAISAGDTGSNQPQHF. CDR3 bases: TGTGCCATCAGTGCGGGAGATACTGGTAGCAATCAGCCCCAGCATTTT.

J is TRBJ2-5 and V is TRBV19; TRBD2 aligns across 14 bases. The CDR3 totals 19 residues. After removal of 4 bases from V and 0 bases from J, the junction contained 10 bases not matched to a gene. Germline CDR1 LNHDA, CDR2 SQIVND (reference sequence). The CDR3 DNA follows: TGTGCCAGTAGTACCTCCGGACTAGCGGGAGGACGGTACCAAGAGACCCAGTACTTC. Its protein product is CASSTSGLAGGRYQETQYF. Drawing the rest from reference TRBV19 and TRBJ2-5, the complete variable domain is DGGITQSPKYLFRKEGQNVTLSCEQNLNHDAMYWYRQDPGQGLRLIYYSQIVNDFQKGDIAEGYSVSREKKESFPLTVTSAQKNPTAFYLCASSTSGLAGGRYQETQYFGPGTRLLVL.

This chain uses TRBV5-1 with TRBJ2-5; 10 bases match TRBD2. Germline CDR1 SGHRS, CDR2 YFSETQ. The CDR3 length is 14 residues. Unmatched junction bases numbered 8, after V lost 3 bases and J lost 9 bases. Written as DNA, the CDR3 is TGCGCCAGCAGCTACGGGACTAGCGCGGGGGCCCAGTACTTC. Translated, it gives CASSYGTSAGAQYF.

This clonotype was observed a single time. V and J are TRBV20-1 and TRBJ2-1; 12 bases agree with TRBD2. CDR3 length: 16 amino acids. V was clipped by 6 bases and J by 2 bases; unmatched bases: 8. Germline V gene data show CDR1 as DFQATT and CDR2 as SNEGSKA (reference sequence). CDR3 loop: CSASSTSGSTYNEQFF. In DNA form, the CDR3 reads TGCAGTGCCTCCTCGACTAGCGGGAGCACCTACAATGAGCAGTTCTTC.

The chain recombines TRBV5-6 with TRBJ1-2; a possible D gene is TRBD1 (6 bases). CDR3 length: 13 residues. CDR1 SGHDT and CDR2 YYEEEE come from the germline V gene. V shed 5 bases and J shed 8 bases, with 16 bases lying between them. The CDR3 spells CASSTKGEDGYTF. The CDR3, as DNA: TGTGCCAGCAGTACGAAGGGGGAGGACGGCTACACCTTC.

By share of the sample, this clonotype is medium-sized. The V call is TRBV5-1, the J call TRBJ2-7; unclear D gene. The CDR3 runs to 13 residues. Deletions cut 0 bases from V and 7 bases from J, with 11 bases between. Looked up from germline, CDR1 is SGHRS and CDR2 is YFSETQ. The CDR3: CASSLDAAREQYF. As DNA, the CDR3 is TGCGCCAGCAGCTTGGATGCCGCACGAGAGCAGTACTTC.

At least ten counts were recorded for this clonotype. The chain links TRBV3-1 to TRBJ1-2; D unclear. The CDR3 runs 13 residues. Trimming left V 4 bases short and J 7 bases short, with 13 bases between. Germline CDR1 is LGHDT and CDR2 is YNNKEL (reference sequence). The CDR3 region has the DNA TGTGCCAGCAGCCCAACCAGAGGGTCTGGCTACACCTTC. It codes for CASSPTRGSGYTF.

With regard to this clonotype: This may come from a read error, since a much larger clone is one base off. CDR3 in amino acids: CAGSYGGRGGTYNEQFF. In DNA form, the CDR3 reads TGTGCCGGCAGTTACGGCGGGCGGGGTGGGACCTACAATGAGCAGTTCTTC. This chain joins TRBV6-2 or TRBV6-3 and TRBJ2-1; possible D gene TRBD2, 6 bases. Looked up from germline, CDR1 is MNHEY and CDR2 is SVGEGT. This CDR3 has 17 residues.

The rearrangement links TRBV24-1 to TRBJ1-2; perhaps TRBD1 as D (5 bases). V dropped 4 bases and J dropped 6 bases, with 20 bases sitting between them. The CDR3 covers 16 residues. Germline CDR1 and CDR2: KGHDR and SFDVKD. The CDR3 bases are TGTGCCACCAGTGACCCGGGGGTGGGATCCAGAAATGGCTACACCTTC. As protein: CATSDPGVGSRNGYTF.

The CDR3 here is CASSIERTGSRQPQHF. For the CDR3, the DNA is TGTGCCAGTAGTATAGAGCGGACAGGGTCGCGTCAGCCCCAGCATTTT. The rearrangement joins TRBV19 to TRBJ1-5; 8 bases map to TRBD1. The length of the CDR3 is 16 residues. The V segment lost 0 bases and the J segment 6 bases; nucleotides outside the gene matches: 7. Germline V gene lookup returns CDR1 LNHDA and CDR2 SQIVND (reference sequence). The entire variable domain, with the rest obtained from reference TRBV19 and TRBJ1-5, is as follows: DGGITQSPKYLFRKEGQNVTLSCEQNLNHDAMYWYRQDPGQGLRLIYYSQIVNDFQKGDIAEGYSVSREKKESFPLTVTSAQKNPTAFYLCASSIERTGSRQPQHFGDGTRLSIL.

This clonotype was observed at least ten times. The J gene is TRBJ2-2, the V gene TRBV28; no definite D call. Germline V CDR1 and CDR2: MDHEN, SYDVKM. Between the trimmed V and J ends, which lost 5 bases and 6 bases, there was a span of 10 bases. CDR3 size: 13 residues. CDR3 DNA sequence: TGTGCCAGCAGTCGCCCTGTATCCGGGGAGCTGTTTTTT. It translates to CASSRPVSGELFF.

This clonotype showed up many times. A much larger clone lies one base from this, so it may be a read error. This chain links TRBV5-5 with TRBJ2-7, with D uncertain. Trimming pared 4 bases from V and 2 bases from J, leaving 13 bases between. There are 14 residues in the CDR3. Germline CDR1 reads SGHKS; CDR2 reads YYEKEE (reference sequence). CDR3 amino acids: CASSTDLSAYEQYF. The CDR3 region has the DNA TGTGCCAGCAGCACTGACTTGAGCGCCTACGAGCAGTACTTC.

This clonotype was seen repeatedly, ten times or more. V and J are TRBV6-2 or TRBV6-3 and TRBJ2-3; no firm D call. Germline loops: CDR1 MNHEY, CDR2 SVGEGT. V shed 5 bases and J shed 2 bases, with 8 bases lying between them. CDR3 length: 13 residues. The DNA of the CDR3 is TGTGCCAGCAGTCTTCGACCCACAGATACGCAGTATTTT. This encodes CASSLRPTDTQYF.

This sequence joins TRBV10-3 and TRBJ2-3, with a tentative D call TRBD2 (6 bases). CDR3 size: 13 residues. V lost 7 bases and J lost 3, with 11 bases in between. Germline V gene lookup returns CDR1 ENHRY and CDR2 SYGVKD. CDR3 amino acids: CAITHGGTDTQYF. CDR3 nucleotides: TGTGCCATCACGCACGGGGGAACAGATACGCAGTATTTT.